Listed below are T cell receptor beta chains from one sample, sequenced in a study of vaccination effects on CD4 cells after COVID-19. Assay: immunoSEQ multiplex PCR; the TCRdb copy retains only in-frame clones and omits some. The data show around 11,000 clones, with roughly 74% seen just once and around 24% held by the top ten. Antigens of these TCRs are unknown. This material consisted of CD4+ T cells from PBMCs cultured with HCoV-229E spike peptides, taken before COVID-19 vaccination. These TCRs come from a human donor who received a COVID-19 vaccine. Both conserved end residues are part of each CDR3. D genes are given only for firm matches. Size is stated for part of the rows, as once, few or many counts, or as a class when the clone is expanded.

CDR3aa: CASSPRQGPSQPQHF
CDR3nt: TGTGCCAGCTCACCCAGACAGGGACCAAGTCAGCCCCAGCATTTT
v_gene: TRBV18
j_gene: TRBJ1-5
abundance: -
d_gene: TRBD1

CDR3aa: CASKTGITDTQYF
CDR3nt: TGTGCCAGCAAAACAGGAATCACAGATACGCAGTATTTT
v_gene: TRBV27
j_gene: TRBJ2-3
abundance: -
d_gene: -

CDR3aa: CASSTWTSGREQFF
CDR3nt: TGTGCCAGCAGCACCTGGACTAGCGGGAGAGAGCAGTTCTTC
v_gene: TRBV7-2
j_gene: TRBJ2-1
abundance: -
d_gene: TRBD2

CDR3aa: CAISERGQGRSNYGYTF
CDR3nt: TGTGCCATCAGTGAGAGGGGACAGGGACGATCTAACTATGGCTACACCTTC
v_gene: TRBV10-3
j_gene: TRBJ1-2
abundance: -
d_gene: TRBD1

CDR3aa: CSVEDRLVRSTDTQYF
CDR3nt: TGCAGCGTTGAAGATCGCCTAGTCCGTAGCACAGATACGCAGTATTTT
v_gene: TRBV29-1
j_gene: TRBJ2-3
abundance: -
d_gene: -

CDR3aa: CASSLVLRGGLGNSYNEQFF
CDR3nt: TGCGCCAGCAGCTTGGTATTGCGGGGAGGACTGGGAAACTCCTACAATGAGCAGTTCTTC
v_gene: TRBV5-1
j_gene: TRBJ2-1
abundance: once
d_gene: -

CDR3aa: CASSQASLAGAADTQYF
CDR3nt: TGCGCCAGCAGCCAAGCCTCACTAGCGGGGGCGGCAGATACGCAGTATTTT
v_gene: TRBV4-1
j_gene: TRBJ2-3
abundance: -
d_gene: TRBD2

CDR3aa: CASSITGVNTEAFF
CDR3nt: TGTGCCAGTAGTATCACAGGGGTGAACACTGAAGCTTTCTTT
v_gene: TRBV19
j_gene: TRBJ1-1
abundance: -
d_gene: TRBD1

CDR3aa: CASSLGALAGAKNTGELFF
CDR3nt: TGTGCCAGCAGCTTAGGGGCACTAGCGGGGGCCAAAAACACCGGGGAGCTGTTTTTT
v_gene: TRBV7-2
j_gene: TRBJ2-2
abundance: -
d_gene: TRBD2

CDR3aa: CASSPRGANVLTF
CDR3nt: TGTGCCAGCAGCCCTCGGGGGGCCAACGTCCTGACTTTC
v_gene: TRBV5-6
j_gene: TRBJ2-6
abundance: -
d_gene: -

CDR3aa: CATRALDRAYEQYF
CDR3nt: TGTGCCACCAGAGCCCTGGACAGGGCCTACGAGCAGTACTTC
v_gene: TRBV24-1
j_gene: TRBJ2-7
abundance: once
d_gene: TRBD1

CDR3aa: CASSTNPSGDTQYF
CDR3nt: TGTGCCAGTAGTACAAACCCTAGCGGGGACACGCAGTATTTT
v_gene: TRBV19
j_gene: TRBJ2-3
abundance: -
d_gene: TRBD2

CDR3aa: CASTPLDSYEQYF
CDR3nt: TGCGCCAGCACCCCACTCGACTCCTACGAGCAGTACTTC
v_gene: TRBV5-1
j_gene: TRBJ2-7
abundance: -
d_gene: -

CDR3aa: CASSVSSGSYNEQFF
CDR3nt: TGTGCCAGCAGTGTGTCCAGCGGCAGTTACAATGAGCAGTTCTTC
v_gene: TRBV2
j_gene: TRBJ2-1
abundance: once
d_gene: -

CDR3aa: CSANPTDTQYF
CDR3nt: TGCAGCGCCAACCCGACAGATACGCAGTATTTT
v_gene: TRBV29-1
j_gene: TRBJ2-3
abundance: -
d_gene: -

CDR3aa: CASSTGTGLGYGYTF
CDR3nt: TGTGCCAGCAGCACCGGGACAGGATTAGGGTATGGCTACACCTTC
v_gene: TRBV14
j_gene: TRBJ1-2
abundance: once
d_gene: TRBD1

CDR3aa: CASRSSGANVLTF
CDR3nt: TGTGCCAGCAGGTCCTCTGGGGCCAACGTCCTGACTTTC
v_gene: TRBV12-3/TRBV12-4
j_gene: TRBJ2-6
abundance: once
d_gene: -

CDR3aa: CASSEPGTGAAGYTF
CDR3nt: TGCGCCAGCAGTGAACCCGGGACAGGGGCGGCAGGCTACACCTTC
v_gene: TRBV10-1
j_gene: TRBJ1-2
abundance: few
d_gene: TRBD1

CDR3aa: CASSQDISGIERQFF
CDR3nt: TGTGCCAGCAGCCAAGATATTAGCGGGATAGAGCGACAGTTCTTC
v_gene: TRBV4-2
j_gene: TRBJ2-1
abundance: -
d_gene: TRBD2

CDR3aa: CASSQAYDRGFGYTF
CDR3nt: TGTGCCAGCAGCCAAGCGTATGACAGGGGATTTGGCTACACCTTC
v_gene: TRBV3-1/TRBV3-2
j_gene: TRBJ1-2
abundance: once
d_gene: TRBD1

CDR3aa: CASSYSNRAEAFF
CDR3nt: TGTGCCAGCAGTTACTCGAACAGGGCGGAAGCTTTCTTT
v_gene: TRBV6-2/TRBV6-3
j_gene: TRBJ1-1
abundance: few
d_gene: -

CDR3aa: CASTGGTANTGELFF
CDR3nt: TGTGCCAGTACGGGTGGGACAGCGAACACCGGGGAGCTGTTTTTT
v_gene: TRBV19
j_gene: TRBJ2-2
abundance: large
d_gene: TRBD1

CDR3aa: CATSRPGQGSQETQYF
CDR3nt: TGTGCCACCAGCAGACCGGGGCAGGGGAGCCAAGAGACCCAGTACTTC
v_gene: TRBV15
j_gene: TRBJ2-5
abundance: -
d_gene: -

CDR3aa: CASSYRSLGSEQYF
CDR3nt: TGTGCCAGCAGTTACCGTTCACTCGGGTCTGAGCAGTACTTC
v_gene: TRBV6-5
j_gene: TRBJ2-7
abundance: -
d_gene: -

CDR3aa: CASSLSGQIQPQHF
CDR3nt: TGTGCCAGCAGTTTATCGGGGCAGATTCAGCCCCAGCATTTT
v_gene: TRBV28
j_gene: TRBJ1-5
abundance: -
d_gene: -

CDR3aa: CASSLGGRNSPLHF
CDR3nt: TGTGCCAGCAGCTTAGGGGGGAGGAATTCACCCCTCCACTTT
v_gene: TRBV5-4
j_gene: TRBJ1-6
abundance: -
d_gene: -

CDR3aa: CASRIPGTGVRQPQHF
CDR3nt: TGCGCCAGCAGGATTCCCGGGACAGGGGTGCGACAGCCCCAGCATTTT
v_gene: TRBV10-1
j_gene: TRBJ1-5
abundance: -
d_gene: TRBD1

CDR3aa: CASSQGAMAGGPTDTQYF
CDR3nt: TGCGCCAGCAGCCAAGGGGCCATGGCGGGGGGGCCGACAGATACGCAGTATTTT
v_gene: TRBV4-3
j_gene: TRBJ2-3
abundance: -
d_gene: TRBD2

CDR3aa: CASSVASGRAGELFF
CDR3nt: TGTGCCAGCAGCGTAGCTAGCGGGAGGGCCGGGGAGCTGTTTTTT
v_gene: TRBV9
j_gene: TRBJ2-2
abundance: -
d_gene: TRBD2

CDR3aa: CASSLRRTADEKLFF
CDR3nt: TGTGCCAGCAGCTTAAGACGGACAGCCGATGAAAAACTGTTTTTT
v_gene: TRBV7-9
j_gene: TRBJ1-4
abundance: -
d_gene: -

CDR3aa: CASSSRGGSDTEAFF
CDR3nt: TGTGCCAGCAGTTCCCGGGGTGGGTCGGACACTGAAGCTTTCTTT
v_gene: TRBV6-5
j_gene: TRBJ1-1
abundance: -
d_gene: -

CDR3aa: CASSQGGYEQFF
CDR3nt: TGTGCCAGCAGCCAAGGTGGCTATGAGCAGTTCTTC
v_gene: TRBV11-2
j_gene: TRBJ2-1
abundance: -
d_gene: -

CDR3aa: CASSLATGAKNTEAFF
CDR3nt: TGTGCCAGCAGCTTAGCGACAGGGGCGAAGAACACTGAAGCTTTCTTT
v_gene: TRBV7-8
j_gene: TRBJ1-1
abundance: -
d_gene: TRBD1

CDR3aa: CASSSSGDEQFF
CDR3nt: TGTGCCAGCAGTAGCTCGGGGGACGAGCAGTTCTTC
v_gene: TRBV28
j_gene: TRBJ2-1
abundance: -
d_gene: -

CDR3aa: CASSPSSYNSPLHF
CDR3nt: TGTGCCAGCTCGCCCAGCTCCTATAATTCACCCCTCCACTTT
v_gene: TRBV18
j_gene: TRBJ1-6
abundance: -
d_gene: -

CDR3aa: CASRNGGPQHF
CDR3nt: TGTGCCAGCAGGAACGGGGGGCCCCAGCATTTT
v_gene: TRBV12-3/TRBV12-4
j_gene: TRBJ1-5
abundance: once
d_gene: -

CDR3aa: CASGTDRGRRTEAFF
CDR3nt: TGTGCCAGCGGAACGGACAGGGGGCGGCGGACTGAAGCTTTCTTT
v_gene: TRBV5-4
j_gene: TRBJ1-1
abundance: -
d_gene: TRBD1

CDR3aa: CASSQDGAQGNYGYTF
CDR3nt: TGTGCCAGCAGCCAAGATGGGGCACAGGGAAACTATGGCTACACCTTC
v_gene: TRBV4-2
j_gene: TRBJ1-2
abundance: -
d_gene: -

CDR3aa: CASSDSWGSSYNEQFF
CDR3nt: TGCGCCAGCAGTGATTCGTGGGGGAGCTCCTACAATGAGCAGTTCTTC
v_gene: TRBV10-1
j_gene: TRBJ2-1
abundance: -
d_gene: -

CDR3aa: CASSQNIGATGNTIYF
CDR3nt: TGTGCCAGCAGCCAAAATATCGGGGCGACGGGAAACACCATATATTTT
v_gene: TRBV3-1/TRBV3-2
j_gene: TRBJ1-3
abundance: -
d_gene: -